These 32 T cell receptor beta chains originate from one sample sequenced in a study of OX40 agonist ivuxolimab in advanced cancers. Generated by immunoSEQ multiplex PCR, the TCRdb table keeps only in-frame clones and is missing some. The sample shows around 77,000 clones, 80% to 90% of them seen only once. Here the sequenced sample was CD4+ or CD8+ T cells sorted from blood, taken in a trial of the OX40 agonist ivuxolimab. These receptors came from an adult with an advanced solid tumor such as melanoma, head and neck, liver or kidney cancer.

The chain is built from TRBV18 and TRBJ1-3; D is unresolved. Germline CDR1 KGHSH, CDR2 LQKENI. The CDR3 length is 15 residues. Trimming pared 2 bases from V and 0 bases from J, leaving 8 bases between. CDR3 loop: CASSPGMRSGNTIYF. CDR3 in DNA: TGTGCCAGCTCACCAGGGATGCGCTCTGGAAACACCATATATTTT.

This chain links TRBV11-2 with TRBJ2-5, with a possible D match to TRBD1 (5 bases). The J call may be faulty, since TRBJ2-7 better matches the DNA end. Germline CDR1 reads SGHAT; CDR2 reads FQNNGV. This CDR3 has 14 residues. DNA for the CDR3: TGTGCCAGCAGCTTAGATCTGACAGTCTACGAGCAGTACTTC. This codes for CASSLDLTVYEQYF.

As DNA, the CDR3 is TGTGCCAGCAGTGAAGCAAGTGGAGCGGGAGGGCCAGTAGGGGAGCTGTTTTTT. Its protein is CASSEASGAGGPVGELFF. The V gene is TRBV6-1, the J gene TRBJ2-2, with 10 nucleotides matching TRBD2. Germline CDR1 and CDR2: MNHNS and SASEGT. With 0 bases clipped from V and 8 bases from J, the junction kept 12 bases outside the gene matches. This CDR3 is built from 18 residues.

The chain carries TRBV7-9 and TRBJ1-1; a weak D match, TRBD1 (5 bases). Trimming cost V 5 bases and J 1 base, with 14 bases left between them. Per germline, CDR1 SEHNR and CDR2 FQNEAQ (reference sequence). This CDR3 region has 15 residues. CDR3 coding DNA: TGTGCCAGCAGCGCCCCCGGGGCCCGGAACACTGAAGCTTTCTTT. Amino acids: CASSAPGARNTEAFF.

The DNA for the CDR3 is TGTGCCACCAGCAGAACCCGTAGCGGGAGAGGCCACGGGGAGCTGTTTTTT. Its protein is CATSRTRSGRGHGELFF. The chain has TRBV15 and TRBJ2-2, with TRBD2 matching over 9 bases. CDR3 length: 17 amino acids. Per germline, CDR1 LNHNV and CDR2 YYDKDF (reference sequence). The V gene end was trimmed by 2 bases and the J gene end by 7 bases; junction bases not matched to a gene: 11.

This clone was seen once. The rearrangement uses TRBV11-2 and TRBJ2-3; D possibly matches TRBD1 or TRBD2 (6 bases each). CDR1 and CDR2 from the germline V gene are SGHAT and FQNNGV. V was cut by 1 base and J by 4 bases, with 12 bases left in between. The CDR3 consists of 15 residues. For the CDR3, the DNA is TGTGCCAGCAGCTTAGGGGGGGCTATAGCAGATACGCAGTATTTT. Its protein is CASSLGGAIADTQYF.

The CDR3 is CASNRVLDSPLHF. As DNA, the CDR3 is TGTGCCAGCAACAGGGTTTTAGATTCACCCCTCCACTTT. The genes are TRBV10-3 and TRBJ1-6, with D maybe TRBD1 (6 bases). The V and J ends lost 10 bases and 8 bases respectively, with 15 bases between them. In germline, CDR1 is ENHRY, CDR2 SYGVKD. The CDR3 is made up of 13 amino acids.

The CDR3 DNA is TGTGCCAGCAGTGAGATGACAGGCCCGTCGGTGGGAAACACCATATATTTT. It specifies CASSEMTGPSVGNTIYF. The chain employs TRBV2 and TRBJ1-3, with a possible D match to TRBD1 (6 bases). The germline V gene has CDR1 SNHLY and CDR2 FYNNEI. Trimming stripped 3 bases from V and 4 bases from J, with 19 bases between. The CDR3 is 17 residues long.

This chain links TRBV2 with TRBJ2-1; 12 nucleotides line up with TRBD2. V was pared by 7 bases and J by 9 bases, with 10 bases of the junction left unmatched. CDR3 length: 15 amino acids. Germline V gene data show CDR1 as SNHLY and CDR2 as FYNNEI. The CDR3 sequence is CASKSSGRASGEQFF. DNA of the CDR3: TGTGCCAGCAAATCTAGCGGGAGGGCCTCCGGTGAGCAGTTCTTC.

This clone was counted a single time. V and J are TRBV10-3 and TRBJ2-1, with 7 bases lining up with TRBD1. CDR1 ENHRY and CDR2 SYGVKD come from the germline V gene. Germline trimming cut 4 bases from V and 8 bases from J; bases unmatched to any gene: 8. The CDR3 spans 14 residues. Here the CDR3 DNA reads TGTGCCATCAGTGGGGACAGCCGTATGGATGAGCAGTTCTTC. As protein: CAISGDSRMDEQFF.

The gene calls are TRBV6-6 and TRBJ2-1; 7 nucleotides align to TRBD1. J gave up 5 bases and V 7 bases, and 8 bases lay outside the gene matches. The CDR3 is made up of 14 amino acids. The germline V gene encodes CDR1 MNHNY and CDR2 SVGAGI (reference sequence). Written as DNA, the CDR3 is TGTGCCAGCAAGGGTCAGGGGGAGAACAATGAGCAGTTCTTC. This gives the protein CASKGQGENNEQFF.

The V and J genes are TRBV5-1 and TRBJ2-2; D unresolved. Trimming removed 6 bases at V and 0 bases at J, with 9 bases between. The V gene's germline CDR1 is SGHRS and CDR2 YFSETQ. This CDR3 is built from 14 residues. The chain's CDR3 is CASNLYANTGELFF. The CDR3, as DNA: TGCGCCAGCAACTTATACGCGAACACCGGGGAGCTGTTTTTT.

The rearrangement links TRBV20-1 to TRBJ2-7, with 8 positions matching TRBD2. V gave up 6 bases and J gave up 4 bases; unmatched junction bases: 2. The CDR3 contains 11 residues. Germline V gene data show CDR1 as DFQATT and CDR2 as SNEGSKA (reference sequence). CDR3 in amino acids: CSAQRGYEQYF. Written as DNA, the CDR3 is TGCAGTGCCCAGCGGGGGTACGAGCAGTACTTC.

This rearrangement joins TRBV19 to TRBJ2-6, with 10 bases aligning to TRBD1. Germline V CDR1 and CDR2: LNHDA, SQIVND (reference sequence). V dropped 4 bases and J dropped 1; count of bases not matched to a gene: 7. CDR3 size: 18 residues. The CDR3 bases are TGTGCCAGTAGTACCCGGGACAGGGGACATTCTGGGGCCAACGTCCTGACTTTC. Its translation: CASSTRDRGHSGANVLTF.

The rearrangement links TRBV5-1 to TRBJ2-3, with D tentatively TRBD2 (6 bases). The CDR3 has 14 residues. Germline assignment: CDR1 SGHRS and CDR2 YFSETQ. The ends were cut back, 4 bases at V and 6 bases at J, with 15 bases in the middle. This CDR3 is CASSLQTRLDTQYF. Here the CDR3 DNA reads TGCGCCAGCAGCCTTCAGACTAGATTGGATACGCAGTATTTT.

The chain employs TRBV30 and TRBJ2-3; 11 bases are a match to TRBD2. Looked up from germline, CDR1 is GTSNPN and CDR2 is SVGIG (reference sequence). CDR3 size: 13 residues. With 3 bases clipped from V and 5 bases from J, the junction kept 1 base outside the gene matches. The CDR3 DNA reads TGTGCCTGGAGAGGACTAGCGGGAGATACGCAGTATTTT. Protein product: CAWRGLAGDTQYF.

For the CDR3, the DNA is TGCAGCGTTGGCCCGACGGAGAACACCGGGGAGCTGTTTTTT. It yields the protein CSVGPTENTGELFF. V is TRBV29-1 and J is TRBJ2-2; no clear D. The germline V gene encodes CDR1 SQVTM and CDR2 ANQGSEA. V was shortened by 4 bases and J by 1 base, with 10 bases between the two germline ends. This CDR3 is built from 14 residues.

The chain has TRBV6-5 and TRBJ1-1; the D gene is possibly TRBD1 (6 bases). Looked up from germline, CDR1 is MNHEY and CDR2 is SVGAGI. V was clipped by 5 bases and J by 11 bases, with 15 bases between them. CDR3 size: 12 residues. CDR3 sequence: CASSAPTGGAFF. The CDR3 DNA reads TGTGCCAGCAGTGCACCGACAGGTGGGGCTTTCTTT.

This clone was picked up one time. The chain's CDR3 is CASSLGARSYNEQFF. The CDR3 DNA sequence: TGTGCCAGCAGCTTAGGAGCTCGCTCCTACAATGAGCAGTTCTTC. This chain links TRBV5-4 with TRBJ2-1; D gene unclear. V shed 2 bases and J shed 0 bases, with 9 bases lying between them. This CDR3 spans 15 amino acids. The germline CDR1 and CDR2 sequences are SGHNT and YYREEE (reference sequence).

This sequence joins TRBV6-1 and TRBJ2-7; D may be TRBD1 (7 bases). Trimming stripped 3 bases from V and 2 bases from J, with 14 bases between. The CDR3 runs to 15 residues. Germline lookup yields CDR1 MNHNS and CDR2 SASEGT. In nucleotides, the CDR3 is TGTGCCAGCAGTGAGACAGGGCGGGATACCTACGAGCAGTACTTC. As protein: CASSETGRDTYEQYF.

The genes are TRBV11-2 and TRBJ2-3; TRBD2 matches 9 bases. Trimming cost V 5 bases and J 0 bases; bases outside gene matches: 3. Germline V gene data show CDR1 as SGHAT and CDR2 as FQNNGV. The CDR3 has 15 residues. The CDR3 protein is CASSPSGGSTDTQYF. Here the CDR3 DNA reads TGTGCCAGCAGCCCAAGCGGGGGGAGCACAGATACGCAGTATTTT.

This clone came up once. The chain recombines TRBV6-5 with TRBJ2-2; D is unresolved. This CDR3 has 14 amino acids. Trimming took off 8 bases at V and 4 bases at J, with 14 bases between the two ends. In germline, CDR1 is MNHEY, CDR2 SVGAGI. DNA of the CDR3: TGTGCCAGCTTGGCTGGCGGATCCACCGGGGAGCTGTTTTTT. The encoded protein is CASLAGGSTGELFF.

The chain recombines TRBV28 with TRBJ2-1; the D gene is possibly TRBD1 (7 bases). The CDR3 is 14 residues long. V lost 5 bases and J 7 bases, leaving 15 bases between the germline ends. Germline-derived CDR1 and CDR2 are MDHEN and SYDVKM. The CDR3 sequence: CASSLPPGGNEQFF. CDR3 in DNA: TGTGCCAGCAGTCTGCCCCCAGGGGGGAATGAGCAGTTCTTC.

The chain couples TRBV9 to TRBJ2-2; 7 bases are a match to TRBD1. This CDR3 region has 16 residues. CDR1 and CDR2 (germline): SGDLS, YYNGEE. The J segment lost 0 bases and the V segment lost 4 bases, leaving 6 bases of the junction unmatched. CDR3 region: CASSTGQTANTGELFF. CDR3 in DNA: TGTGCCAGCAGCACGGGACAGACCGCGAACACCGGGGAGCTGTTTTTT.

The gene calls are TRBV10-1 and TRBJ2-3; 9 bases fit TRBD2. The CDR3 contains 15 residues. Germline lookup yields CDR1 WNHNN and CDR2 SYGVQD (reference sequence). J lost 5 bases, V lost 3 bases, and 6 bases had no gene match. In DNA form, the CDR3 reads TGCGCCAGCAGTGACCAGCGGGGGGCCCAAGATACGCAGTATTTT. Residues: CASSDQRGAQDTQYF.

The chain combines TRBV30 with TRBJ1-4; 7 nucleotides align to TRBD1. The CDR3 covers 15 residues. V was pared by 3 bases and J by 3 bases, with 7 bases of the junction left unmatched. Germline CDR1 reads GTSNPN; CDR2 reads SVGIG (reference sequence). CDR3 in DNA: TGTGCCTGGAGGACACTCGGGACAGCTAATGAAAAACTGTTTTTT. The encoded protein is CAWRTLGTANEKLFF.

The chain recombines TRBV13 with TRBJ2-3; TRBD1 is a possible D gene (6 bases). Trimming took off 5 bases at V and 0 bases at J, with 9 bases between the two ends. This CDR3 is 14 amino acids long. The germline V gene has CDR1 PRHDT and CDR2 FYEKMQ (reference sequence). CDR3 loop: CASSSRGSTDTQYF. Here the CDR3 DNA reads TGTGCCAGCAGCAGTAGGGGGAGCACAGATACGCAGTATTTT. The full variable domain, completed using reference TRBV13 and TRBJ2-3, is AAGVIQSPRHLIKEKRETATLKCYPIPRHDTVYWYQQGPGQDPQFLISFYEKMQSDKGSIPDRFSAQQFSDYHSELNMSSLELGDSALYFCASSSRGSTDTQYFGPGTRLTVL.

This chain connects TRBV11-3 to TRBJ2-3; 8 bases are a match to TRBD2. This CDR3 contains 15 residues. Germline CDR1 is SGHNT and CDR2 is YENEEA. V dropped 7 bases and J dropped 4; count of bases not matched to a gene: 10. CDR3 DNA sequence: TGTGCCAGCACCCTTAAACGGGAGGGGCCAGATACGCAGTATTTT. This sequence encodes CASTLKREGPDTQYF.

The rearrangement links TRBV30 to TRBJ2-7, with TRBD1 matching over 7 bases. The CDR3 consists of 13 residues. V gave up 2 bases and J gave up 3 bases; unmatched junction bases: 4. Germline CDR1 and CDR2: GTSNPN and SVGIG (reference sequence). CDR3 in amino acids: CAWSTGVSYEQYF. For the CDR3, the DNA is TGTGCCTGGAGTACAGGGGTGAGCTACGAGCAGTACTTC.

This chain links TRBV6-9 with TRBJ1-2; D unclear. The CDR3 runs to 15 residues. Germline V gene data show CDR1 as MNHGY and CDR2 as SVAAGI. V shed 2 bases and J shed 0 bases, with 10 bases lying between them. The CDR3 is CASSYSTEPNYGYTF. The CDR3 DNA is TGTGCCAGCAGTTATAGCACCGAACCTAACTATGGCTACACCTTC.

The chain employs TRBV27 and TRBJ1-5; 8 positions match TRBD1. The junction had 9 bases not matched to a gene; V was cut back by 5 bases and J by 0 bases. Germline V gene lookup returns CDR1 MNHEY and CDR2 SMNVEV (reference sequence). CDR3 length: 17 residues. CDR3 residues: CASSPRSDRVSNQPQHF. For the CDR3, the DNA is TGTGCCAGCAGTCCCCGGTCGGACAGGGTTAGCAATCAGCCCCAGCATTTT.

J is TRBJ2-7 and V is TRBV5-4, with D perhaps TRBD2 (6 bases). This CDR3 is built from 14 residues. V was cut by 5 bases and J by 2 bases, with 14 bases left in between. The germline V gene encodes CDR1 SGHNT and CDR2 YYREEE (reference sequence). As DNA, the CDR3 is TGTGCCAGCAGGGGGGGTCCGTTAACCTACGAGCAGTACTTC. Its protein product is CASRGGPLTYEQYF.